This is a list of T cell receptor beta chains from one sample in a study of blood T cell repertoires in COVID-19. TCRdb's copy holds only in-frame clones and misses some; the assay was immunoSEQ multiplex PCR. The sample records around 310,000 clones, 90% being singletons. Sequencing was carried out using peripheral blood. These receptors all come from a woman aged 40 to 55 with COVID-19, enrolled during active disease. Each CDR3 is given with its conserved first and last residue. Fields, in order: clone size, J gene, V gene, D gene, CDR3 DNA, CDR3 protein. D genes are given only for firm matches. Rows give clone size only sometimes, using once, few, many, or a class for an expanded clone.

clone size: -
J gene: TRBJ2-5
V gene: TRBV28
D gene: -
CDR3 DNA: TGTGCCAGCAGTGGAACCAGGGAGACCCAGTACTTC
CDR3 protein: CASSGTRETQYF

clone size: -
J gene: TRBJ1-2
V gene: TRBV5-6
D gene: TRBD1
CDR3 DNA: TGTGCCAGCAGCTTGGGCCCTCTCTTGGGCCGGACAGGAGATGGCTACACCTTC
CDR3 protein: CASSLGPLLGRTGDGYTF

clone size: once
J gene: TRBJ2-2
V gene: TRBV4-2
D gene: TRBD2
CDR3 DNA: TGTGCCAGCAGCCTAGCTAGCGGGGATAGGGACACCGGGGAGCTGTTTTTT
CDR3 protein: CASSLASGDRDTGELFF

clone size: -
J gene: TRBJ2-7
V gene: TRBV7-2
D gene: TRBD2
CDR3 DNA: TGTGCCAGCAGCCCTCTAGCGGGAGGTTACGAGCAGTACTTC
CDR3 protein: CASSPLAGGYEQYF

clone size: -
J gene: TRBJ2-2
V gene: TRBV4-1
D gene: -
CDR3 DNA: TGCGCCAGCAGCCCGGCCCGGAGTACCTCCTCGAACACCGGGGAGCTGTTTTTT
CDR3 protein: CASSPARSTSSNTGELFF

clone size: -
J gene: TRBJ2-3
V gene: TRBV4-3
D gene: -
CDR3 DNA: TGCGCCAGCAGCCAAGACTTTTGGTCGGTCACAGATACGCAGTATTTT
CDR3 protein: CASSQDFWSVTDTQYF

clone size: -
J gene: TRBJ1-2
V gene: TRBV10-3
D gene: TRBD1
CDR3 DNA: TGTGCCATCCGCATCCAGGACAGGGAATTGGCTAACTATGGCTACACCTTC
CDR3 protein: CAIRIQDRELANYGYTF

clone size: -
J gene: TRBJ1-2
V gene: TRBV7-2
D gene: -
CDR3 DNA: TGTGCCAGCAGCTTATCGGCTAACTATGGCTACACCTTC
CDR3 protein: CASSLSANYGYTF

clone size: -
J gene: TRBJ2-5
V gene: TRBV9
D gene: TRBD2
CDR3 DNA: TGTGCCAGCAGCGTAGTAGAGGGACTAGCGGGAGGGCAAGAGACCCAGTACTTC
CDR3 protein: CASSVVEGLAGGQETQYF

clone size: -
J gene: TRBJ1-5
V gene: TRBV27
D gene: TRBD1
CDR3 DNA: TGTGCCAGACCACCAAGGGACAGGGGCCTTAATCAGCCCCAGCATTTT
CDR3 protein: CARPPRDRGLNQPQHF

clone size: -
J gene: TRBJ2-5
V gene: TRBV29-1
D gene: TRBD1
CDR3 DNA: TGCAGCGCTGGGGACAGGGGGAGGGAGACCCAGTACTTC
CDR3 protein: CSAGDRGRETQYF

clone size: -
J gene: TRBJ1-1
V gene: TRBV7-3
D gene: -
CDR3 DNA: TGTGCCAGCAGCTTATTAGGTCTCGGCAGGGGAACTGAAGCTTTCTTT
CDR3 protein: CASSLLGLGRGTEAFF

clone size: once
J gene: TRBJ2-7
V gene: TRBV9
D gene: -
CDR3 DNA: TGTGCCAGCAGCGTTTTGGGGCAGAGCTCCTACGAGCAGTACTTC
CDR3 protein: CASSVLGQSSYEQYF

clone size: -
J gene: TRBJ2-5
V gene: TRBV6-2/TRBV6-3
D gene: TRBD1
CDR3 DNA: TGTGCCAGCAGTTATCGGGGGACAGGGTTATTGGAGACCCAGTACTTC
CDR3 protein: CASSYRGTGLLETQYF

clone size: once
J gene: TRBJ1-2
V gene: TRBV5-1
D gene: TRBD1
CDR3 DNA: TGCGCCAGCAGCGCGGGACAGGAGGTCTATGGCTACACCTTC
CDR3 protein: CASSAGQEVYGYTF

clone size: -
J gene: TRBJ1-2
V gene: TRBV28
D gene: TRBD1
CDR3 DNA: TGTGCCAGCAGTTACTCACTCCCGGGACAGTCCTATGGCTACACCTTC
CDR3 protein: CASSYSLPGQSYGYTF

clone size: -
J gene: TRBJ1-2
V gene: TRBV6-1
D gene: TRBD1
CDR3 DNA: TGTGCCAGCAGTGAAGAGGACAGGGGGAGTGGCTACACCTTC
CDR3 protein: CASSEEDRGSGYTF

clone size: -
J gene: TRBJ1-4
V gene: TRBV7-2
D gene: -
CDR3 DNA: TGTGCCAGCAGCCGGACTAGGGCCGCTAATGAAAAACTGTTTTTT
CDR3 protein: CASSRTRAANEKLFF

clone size: -
J gene: TRBJ2-1
V gene: TRBV9
D gene: -
CDR3 DNA: TGTGCCAGCAGCGTAGGCGTACCCTACAATGAGCAGTTCTTC
CDR3 protein: CASSVGVPYNEQFF

clone size: -
J gene: TRBJ2-7
V gene: TRBV7-8
D gene: -
CDR3 DNA: TGTGCCAGCAGCTTAGCTAAGAACAGGGTCTCGTACGAGCAGTACTTC
CDR3 protein: CASSLAKNRVSYEQYF

clone size: -
J gene: TRBJ1-2
V gene: TRBV27
D gene: -
CDR3 DNA: TGTGCCAGCAGTTTATATTGGGGAGGGGGCTACACCTTC
CDR3 protein: CASSLYWGGGYTF

clone size: -
J gene: TRBJ1-1
V gene: TRBV6-5
D gene: TRBD1
CDR3 DNA: TGTGCCAGCAAAAGAGGGACAGCGAACACTGAAGCTTTCTTT
CDR3 protein: CASKRGTANTEAFF

clone size: -
J gene: TRBJ1-1
V gene: TRBV6-5
D gene: TRBD1
CDR3 DNA: TGTGCCAGCAGCGCCCCCGGGACAGCTAACACTGAAGCTTTCTTT
CDR3 protein: CASSAPGTANTEAFF

clone size: -
J gene: TRBJ1-4
V gene: TRBV3-1/TRBV3-2
D gene: -
CDR3 DNA: TGTGCCAGCAAAGGGGTTTCAACTAATGAAAAACTGTTTTTT
CDR3 protein: CASKGVSTNEKLFF

clone size: -
J gene: TRBJ2-1
V gene: TRBV5-1
D gene: -
CDR3 DNA: TGCGCCAGCAGCTTGTCCCCAGGCTCCTACAATGAGCAGTTCTTC
CDR3 protein: CASSLSPGSYNEQFF

clone size: once
J gene: TRBJ1-2
V gene: TRBV28
D gene: TRBD1
CDR3 DNA: TGTGCCAGCAGACTTCAGGGGGCGGGCTATGGCTACACCTTC
CDR3 protein: CASRLQGAGYGYTF

clone size: -
J gene: TRBJ2-7
V gene: TRBV7-9
D gene: -
CDR3 DNA: TGTGCCAGCAGCTTAGCCCAGGGGAACCTCTACGAGCAGTACTTC
CDR3 protein: CASSLAQGNLYEQYF

clone size: -
J gene: TRBJ1-1
V gene: TRBV2
D gene: -
CDR3 DNA: TGTGCCACCACTTTCGGGGGAGTTGGCACTGAAGCTTTCTTT
CDR3 protein: CATTFGGVGTEAFF

clone size: -
J gene: TRBJ2-7
V gene: TRBV19
D gene: TRBD1
CDR3 DNA: TGTGCCAGTAGTCAGGGGACAGGGTTTCACGAGCAGTACTTC
CDR3 protein: CASSQGTGFHEQYF

clone size: -
J gene: TRBJ2-7
V gene: TRBV27
D gene: -
CDR3 DNA: TGTGCCAGCAGTCATTTCACGGCGGCGCGGACAACCTACGAGCAGTACTTC
CDR3 protein: CASSHFTAARTTYEQYF

clone size: few
J gene: TRBJ1-2
V gene: TRBV28
D gene: TRBD1
CDR3 DNA: TGTGCCAGCAGACCCGGACAGGGCTATGGCTACACCTTC
CDR3 protein: CASRPGQGYGYTF

clone size: -
J gene: TRBJ1-1
V gene: TRBV19
D gene: TRBD1
CDR3 DNA: TGTGCCAGTAGTATGGGCAGGGGGGAAAACACTGAAGCTTTCTTT
CDR3 protein: CASSMGRGENTEAFF

clone size: -
J gene: TRBJ1-4
V gene: TRBV5-4
D gene: -
CDR3 DNA: TGTGCCAGCGGACAGAACCCTAATGAAAAACTGTTTTTT
CDR3 protein: CASGQNPNEKLFF

clone size: once
J gene: TRBJ1-4
V gene: TRBV5-1
D gene: -
CDR3 DNA: TGCGCCAGCAGCTTTAAGCCAACGCGCGGATATGAAAAACTGTTTTTT
CDR3 protein: CASSFKPTRGYEKLFF

clone size: -
J gene: TRBJ2-4
V gene: TRBV9
D gene: TRBD2
CDR3 DNA: TGTGCCAGCATTCTTGAATGGGGGGCGGGGGGACACGCCAAAAACATTCAGTACTTC
CDR3 protein: CASILEWGAGGHAKNIQYF

clone size: -
J gene: TRBJ1-6
V gene: TRBV7-6
D gene: -
CDR3 DNA: TGTGCCAGCAGCTTAGGAGGGATACCCGGATCACCCCTCCACTTT
CDR3 protein: CASSLGGIPGSPLHF

clone size: -
J gene: TRBJ2-5
V gene: TRBV9
D gene: -
CDR3 DNA: TGTGCCAGCAGCGTGACAGGGAGGACGGAGACCCAGTACTTC
CDR3 protein: CASSVTGRTETQYF

clone size: -
J gene: TRBJ2-7
V gene: TRBV6-2/TRBV6-3
D gene: TRBD1
CDR3 DNA: TGTGCCAGCAGCTACTTCCGGACAGGGTCTGAGAAGGAGCAGTACTTC
CDR3 protein: CASSYFRTGSEKEQYF

clone size: -
J gene: TRBJ2-3
V gene: TRBV11-3
D gene: TRBD2
CDR3 DNA: TGTGCCAGCAGCTTAGGCGGGAGGGCCGTAGATACGCAGTATTTT
CDR3 protein: CASSLGGRAVDTQYF

clone size: once
J gene: TRBJ1-4
V gene: TRBV6-4
D gene: -
CDR3 DNA: TGTGCCAGCAGTGTTCAGTACAATGAAAAACTGTTTTTT
CDR3 protein: CASSVQYNEKLFF

clone size: -
J gene: TRBJ2-5
V gene: TRBV2
D gene: TRBD1
CDR3 DNA: TGTGCCAGGGGAGAGACAGGGGGAGGAGAGACCCAGTACTTC
CDR3 protein: CARGETGGGETQYF

clone size: -
J gene: TRBJ1-2
V gene: TRBV13
D gene: -
CDR3 DNA: TGTGCCAGCAGCTTAGGAAGCGGGAGGGGCAGTGGGGGCGGCTACACCTTC
CDR3 protein: CASSLGSGRGSGGGYTF

clone size: -
J gene: TRBJ2-5
V gene: TRBV11-2
D gene: TRBD1
CDR3 DNA: TGTGCCAGCAGCTTGGGGGACAGGGGGAGAGAGACCCAGTACTTC
CDR3 protein: CASSLGDRGRETQYF

clone size: once
J gene: TRBJ1-2
V gene: TRBV4-3
D gene: TRBD1
CDR3 DNA: TGCGCCAGCAGCCAAGCCGCCGGGACAGGGGGTGGCTACACCTTC
CDR3 protein: CASSQAAGTGGGYTF

clone size: -
J gene: TRBJ1-5
V gene: TRBV28
D gene: TRBD1
CDR3 DNA: TGTGCCAGCAGCACAGGACAGGGGCGGGATCAGCCCCAGCATTTT
CDR3 protein: CASSTGQGRDQPQHF

clone size: -
J gene: TRBJ2-5
V gene: TRBV27
D gene: -
CDR3 DNA: TGTGCCAGCAGTGAGCAACAGGGGACCCAGTACTTC
CDR3 protein: CASSEQQGTQYF